The rows below give T cell receptor beta chains drawn from one sample of a study of vaccination effects on CD4 cells after COVID-19. Their antigen targets remain unknown. Clones were read by immunoSEQ multiplex PCR, and TCRdb kept only the in-frame ones, dropping some. The sample has about 48,000 clones; roughly 73% are singletons. The sample was CD4+ T cells from PBMCs cultured with HCoV-OC43 spike peptides, taken before COVID-19 vaccination. Receptors originate from a human donor who received a COVID-19 vaccine. Both conserved end residues are part of each CDR3. A D gene is named only where the DNA matches it firmly. Clone size appears in some rows only: once, few, many, or a class for an expanded clone.

V gene,clone size,D gene,J gene,CDR3 DNA,CDR3 protein
TRBV9,NA,TRBD1,TRBJ1-2,TGTGCCAGCAGCGTCAGACAGGGCTTTGGCTACACCTTC,CASSVRQGFGYTF
TRBV10-3,NA,TRBD1,TRBJ1-1,TGTGCCGTAACACAGGGGGTGGAAACTGAAGCTTTCTTT,CAVTQGVETEAFF
TRBV5-1,NA,NA,TRBJ2-5,TGCGCCAGCAGAGATGAACCGGGAAAAGAGACCCAGTACTTC,CASRDEPGKETQYF
TRBV12-3/TRBV12-4,NA,NA,TRBJ1-3,TGTGCCAGCAGCTTTGGAAACACCATATATTTT,CASSFGNTIYF
TRBV27,NA,NA,TRBJ1-6,TGTGCCAGCAGTTTGGGCCAGGGTGTCAACAATTCACCCCTCCACTTT,CASSLGQGVNNSPLHF
TRBV6-5,NA,NA,TRBJ1-3,TGTGCCAGCTGGCCCCCCGCTGGAAACACCATATATTTT,CASWPPAGNTIYF
TRBV7-3,NA,NA,TRBJ2-1,TGTGCCAGCAGCCTCAGGGTGAGCTCCTACAATGAGCAGTTCTTC,CASSLRVSSYNEQFF
TRBV6-1,once,NA,TRBJ1-3,TGTGCCAGCAGTGAGGGGACGAGCTCTGGAAACACCATATATTTT,CASSEGTSSGNTIYF
TRBV6-2/TRBV6-3,NA,NA,TRBJ1-3,TGTGCCAGCAGTTACGACCCCTCTGGAAACACCATATATTTT,CASSYDPSGNTIYF
TRBV11-3,NA,NA,TRBJ2-2,TGTGCCAGCAGCTTAGGATGGTTCAATCCCGGGGAGCTGTTTTTT,CASSLGWFNPGELFF
TRBV18,once,TRBD2,TRBJ2-2,TGTGCCAGCTCACCATGGACTAGCGGGAAGAACACCGGGGAGCTGTTTTTT,CASSPWTSGKNTGELFF
TRBV6-5,NA,TRBD2,TRBJ2-4,TGTGCCAGCCGGGAGGATCTAGCCAAAAACATTCAGTACTTC,CASREDLAKNIQYF
TRBV10-3,NA,NA,TRBJ2-3,TGTGCCATCAGGGGGATGAGCACAGATACGCAGTATTTT,CAIRGMSTDTQYF
TRBV6-5,NA,NA,TRBJ1-6,TGTGCCAGCAGCCCCAAAGGGTGGGGTGAACTTCCCCTCCACTTT,CASSPKGWGELPLHF
TRBV28,NA,NA,TRBJ1-5,TGTGCCAGCAGGCGGAGTAGCAATCAGCCCCAGCATTTT,CASRRSSNQPQHF
TRBV6-4,once,NA,TRBJ1-2,TGTGCCAGCAGTGCCGGGGACGGCTATGGCTACACCTTC,CASSAGDGYGYTF
TRBV21-1,NA,NA,TRBJ1-2,TGTGCCAGCAGCAAACGGTTCCTCTATGGCTACACCTTC,CASSKRFLYGYTF
TRBV5-1,once,NA,TRBJ2-1,TGCGCCAGCAGCTTGGTAATTCAGAACAATGAGCAGTTCTTC,CASSLVIQNNEQFF
TRBV6-1,NA,TRBD1,TRBJ1-1,TGTGCCAGCAGTGAAGCGGCGGTGGGACAGCCTTTCTTT,CASSEAAVGQPFF
TRBV28,NA,TRBD1,TRBJ2-3,TGTGCCAGCAGTCCCTCGGGACAGGGTGCGGTCGGAGATACGCAGTATTTT,CASSPSGQGAVGDTQYF
TRBV6-1,NA,NA,TRBJ1-1,TGTGCCAGCAGTGAAGCACTGAACACTGAAGCTTTCTTT,CASSEALNTEAFF
TRBV25-1,once,NA,TRBJ1-1,TGTGCCAGCAGTGAATCCCTTTCTGAAGCTTTCTTT,CASSESLSEAFF
TRBV19,NA,TRBD2,TRBJ2-2,TGTGCCAGTAGTATAGGACTAGCCGGAGGTAGAGGGGAGCTGTTTTTT,CASSIGLAGGRGELFF
TRBV2,NA,NA,TRBJ1-6,TGTGCCAGCAGTGAGGGGGGCGGCCACTCACCCCTCCACTTT,CASSEGGGHSPLHF
TRBV7-2,few,TRBD1,TRBJ2-1,TGTGCCAGCAGCGGACAGGGGACCTACAATGAGCAGTTCTTC,CASSGQGTYNEQFF
TRBV18,NA,NA,TRBJ2-3,TGTGCCAGCTCACCACCCACGGGGAGAGGCACAGATACGCAGTATTTT,CASSPPTGRGTDTQYF
TRBV6-5,NA,TRBD1,TRBJ1-6,TGTGCCAGCAGTCCCGGGACAGTAAATAATTCACCCCTCCACTTT,CASSPGTVNNSPLHF
TRBV5-4,NA,NA,TRBJ1-4,TGTGCCAGCAGCTTTCTAGGGGCGGGTGAAAAACTGTTTTTT,CASSFLGAGEKLFF
TRBV10-3,NA,TRBD2,TRBJ2-3,TGTGCCATCACGACTAGCGGGGGGGCAAGAGATACGCAGTATTTT,CAITTSGGARDTQYF
TRBV7-2,NA,TRBD2,TRBJ2-1,TGTGCCAGCAGCTTGGTCCCAGGGACTAGCGGGAGCTCCTACAATGAGCAGTTCTTC,CASSLVPGTSGSSYNEQFF
TRBV11-1,once,NA,TRBJ1-1,TGTGCCAGCAGCTTAGGGCCCCAGGTTGAAGCTTTCTTT,CASSLGPQVEAFF
TRBV6-5,NA,TRBD1,TRBJ2-5,TGTGCCAGCAGGACCGGGACAGGGGGCTCGGAGACCCAGTACTTC,CASRTGTGGSETQYF
TRBV6-5,NA,TRBD1,TRBJ1-2,TGTGCCAGCAGTTACTCGCCGACAGGGAACTATGGCTACACCTTC,CASSYSPTGNYGYTF
TRBV7-6,NA,NA,TRBJ2-5,TGTGCCAGCAGCTCAGGGGCCGGGACCGCCGGGACCCAGTACTTC,CASSSGAGTAGTQYF
TRBV6-1,NA,NA,TRBJ1-2,TGTGCCAGCAGTGACCTAGGGGTTTTTGACTATGGCTACACCTTC,CASSDLGVFDYGYTF
TRBV7-3,NA,NA,TRBJ1-6,TGTGCCAGCAGCTTATATGCAGGGCATTCACCCCTCCACTTT,CASSLYAGHSPLHF
TRBV5-1,few,NA,TRBJ1-2,TGCGCCAGCAGCTTAGGGTCAGCCGTTAACTATGGCTACACCTTC,CASSLGSAVNYGYTF
TRBV25-1,NA,TRBD1,TRBJ1-2,TGTGCCAGCACGGGCCCCCTGGGACAGTACTATGGCTACACCTTC,CASTGPLGQYYGYTF
TRBV10-2,NA,NA,TRBJ1-1,TGCGCCAGCAGTGACCCTGGGAGGAGAACTGAAGCTTTCTTT,CASSDPGRRTEAFF
TRBV7-3,NA,TRBD2,TRBJ2-5,TGTGCCAGCAGCTTAACGCCAGCGGGGGGCAGGGAGACCCAGTACTTC,CASSLTPAGGRETQYF
TRBV5-5,NA,NA,TRBJ1-6,TGTGCCAGCAGCTTGGTTCATAATACGACTCCCCTCCACTTT,CASSLVHNTTPLHF
TRBV2,NA,TRBD1,TRBJ2-3,TGTGCCAGCAGAGCTGACAGGGGGCGGGATACGCAGTATTTT,CASRADRGRDTQYF
TRBV5-4,NA,NA,TRBJ2-5,TGTGCCAGCAGCACTAGTAGCGAGACCCAGTACTTC,CASSTSSETQYF
TRBV6-2/TRBV6-3,once,TRBD1,TRBJ2-5,TGTGCCAGCAGTCGTGACAGGGGTTCAGAGACCCAGTACTTC,CASSRDRGSETQYF
TRBV10-3,NA,TRBD1,TRBJ1-2,TGTGCCATCAGCTATGGGACAGCTAACTATGGCTACACCTTC,CAISYGTANYGYTF
TRBV3-1/TRBV3-2,NA,NA,TRBJ2-2,TGTGCCAGCGGGGGCCAGCCGAACACCGGGGAGCTGTTTTTT,CASGGQPNTGELFF
TRBV4-1,NA,TRBD1,TRBJ1-1,TGCGCCAGCAGCCGCACAGGGGCGAACACTGAAGCTTTCTTT,CASSRTGANTEAFF
TRBV4-3,NA,NA,TRBJ2-5,TGCGCCAGCAGCCAAGACATGGGGGGCGGGGAGACCCAGTACTTC,CASSQDMGGGETQYF
TRBV6-1,NA,NA,TRBJ1-2,TGTGCCAGCAGTGATGAAGGTACCTATGGCTACACCTTC,CASSDEGTYGYTF
TRBV30,NA,NA,TRBJ1-1,TGTGCCTGGAGTCGGACTAACACTGAAGCTTTCTTT,CAWSRTNTEAFF
TRBV21-1,NA,NA,TRBJ1-1,TGTGCCAGCAGCATCCGACAGGGAGCTTTCTTT,CASSIRQGAFF
TRBV5-1,NA,NA,TRBJ2-2,TGCGCCAGCAGCTTGGAAAGAGGGGCGAACACCGGGGAGCTGTTTTTT,CASSLERGANTGELFF
TRBV15,NA,NA,TRBJ2-5,TGTGCCACCAGCAGAACGGGGGGCGAGGGGGAGACCCAGTACTTC,CATSRTGGEGETQYF